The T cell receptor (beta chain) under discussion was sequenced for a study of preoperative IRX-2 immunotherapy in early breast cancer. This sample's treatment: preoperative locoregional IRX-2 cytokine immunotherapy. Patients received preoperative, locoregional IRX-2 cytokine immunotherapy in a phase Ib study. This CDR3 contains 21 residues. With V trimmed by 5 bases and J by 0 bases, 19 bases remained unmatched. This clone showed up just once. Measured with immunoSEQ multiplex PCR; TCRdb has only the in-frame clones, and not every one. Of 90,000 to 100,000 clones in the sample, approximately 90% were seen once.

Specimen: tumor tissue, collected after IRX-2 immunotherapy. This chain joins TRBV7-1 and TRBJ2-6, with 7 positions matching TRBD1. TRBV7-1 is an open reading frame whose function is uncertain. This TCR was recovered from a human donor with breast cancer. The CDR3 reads CASSVEPPDRASASGANVLTF. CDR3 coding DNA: TGTGCCAGCAGCGTAGAACCGCCTGACAGGGCCTCTGCCTCTGGGGCCAACGTCCTGACTTTC.